Listed below are T cell receptor beta chains from one sample, sequenced in a study of blood T cells in healthy people across ages. TCRdb reprocessed the 5' RACE reads via MiXCR and lists one record per CDR3 protein. The table shows some 900,000 distinct CDR3 sequences, with 29% occurring only once. Material: blood. These receptors were taken from a woman aged 80 or over in good health. Both conserved end residues are part of each CDR3. D genes are given only for firm matches. Expanded clones are given a class, and other clones once, few, many or no size at all.

cdr3_nt cdr3_aa j_call v_call clone_size d_call
TGCAGTGCTAGTGGATTAGCGAGGGGGTCCTTCAATGAGCAGTTCTTC CSASGLARGSFNEQFF TRBJ2-1 TRBV20-1 - -
TGTGCCAGCAGTGGACAGGGGGCCTTATCCTACGAGCAGTACTTC CASSGQGALSYEQYF TRBJ2-7 TRBV25-1 many TRBD1
TGTGCCAGCAGTTTGGTCTACCAAGAGACCCAGTACTTC CASSLVYQETQYF TRBJ2-5 TRBV27 many -
TGCAGTGCTAGAGTGGGGCCTCGGGAGACCCAGTACTTC CSARVGPRETQYF TRBJ2-5 TRBV20-1 once -
TGCGCCAGCAGCTTGATGGGAGGGAGGGACGGGGCCAACGTCCTGACTTTC CASSLMGGRDGANVLTF TRBJ2-6 TRBV5-1 - TRBD2
TGTGCCAGCGGGACGGATCAGCCCCAGCATTTT CASGTDQPQHF TRBJ1-5 TRBV2 - -
TGTGCCAGCAGCTTACAGGGGGCCTATAATTCACCCCTCCACTTT CASSLQGAYNSPLHF TRBJ1-6 TRBV7-9 many TRBD1
TGCAGTGCTAGAGCAAGGAATAGCGGTTGGATGTGGGAGACCCAGTACTTC CSARARNSGWMWETQYF TRBJ2-5 TRBV20-1 - -
TGCGCCAGCAGGCTATGGGGACTAGCGGGGCGCAATGAGCAGTTCTTC CASRLWGLAGRNEQFF TRBJ2-1 TRBV5-1 - TRBD2
TGTGCCAGCAGCTTGCAGCTCGGTGAGCAGTTCTTC CASSLQLGEQFF TRBJ2-1 TRBV5-5 many -
TGTGCCATCAGTGGGCGGGATAGCGGGGGGAACACAGATACGCAGTATTTT CAISGRDSGGNTDTQYF TRBJ2-3 TRBV10-3 many TRBD2
TGTGCCAGCAGCCCCTCCAGGGTCATACAACAAGAGACCCAGTACTTC CASSPSRVIQQETQYF TRBJ2-5 TRBV7-9 many -
TGTGCCAGCAGCCCCAAACAGGGAGGAAGGGAGACCCAGTACTTC CASSPKQGGRETQYF TRBJ2-5 TRBV3-1 - -
TGTGCCAGCAGCTTACTAGCGGGGGGGCCGGGTGAGCAGTTCTTC CASSLLAGGPGEQFF TRBJ2-1 TRBV7-2 many TRBD2
TGTGCCAGCAGTTACCCCCACCAAGGGGTCGACGAGCAGTACTTC CASSYPHQGVDEQYF TRBJ2-7 TRBV12-3/TRBV12-4 - -
TGTGCCAGCAGCCCGCCTGACAGGCCCTACGAGCAGTACTTC CASSPPDRPYEQYF TRBJ2-7 TRBV9 many -
TGTGCCAGCAGTGAATTGGGGGGTAGTACGCAGTATTTT CASSELGGSTQYF TRBJ2-3 TRBV2 - -
TGCAGTTTCAAAGGGGGGTCGGTGACCCAGTACTTC CSFKGGSVTQYF TRBJ2-5 TRBV20-1 - -
TGCAGTGCTAGAGGACAAGGAGCTCGACGCGGCACTGAAGCTTTCTTT CSARGQGARRGTEAFF TRBJ1-1 TRBV20-1 few -